The source of this TCR beta chain is a study of CD49a tissue-resident CD8 T cells in human skin (dated by TCRdb to the late 2010s). With regard to the full study: Tissue-resident memory CD8+ T cell subsets in human skin, defined by CD49a, CD69 and CD103 expression, were examined in the study.

For four or five healthy donors, CD8+ T cells were sorted from blood, dermis and epidermis, and the TCR beta CDR3 regions of these cells were analysed. Both blood and skin samples were provided by each TCR-sequenced donor, and all TCR-sequenced donors were healthy individuals. Sorting was used to isolate CD8+ T cell populations prior to TCR beta sequencing. Trimming costs V 2 bases and J 0 bases, and their ends lie 3 bases apart. The CDR3, cysteine through phenylalanine, is 13 amino acids long. CDR3 DNA only is kept here, 39 bases in frame from base 1. For CDR1 and CDR2, the germline V gene lists LGHNA and YSLEER. Notes on this clone: Its antigen is currently not known. No per-base quality is available; no much larger clone lies one base away.

Libraries were built with the immunoSEQ multiplex PCR assay. As for the original processing: How frequently each TCR V beta family was used was compared between the sorted CD8+ T cell populations from blood, dermis and epidermis. As stored in TCRdb, this immuneACCESS dataset retains in-frame rearrangements with V and J assigned. A fraction of the clones does not appear; measured against another copy, unresolved V genes explain less than half of the discrepancy, and the remainder lacks a known reason. V and J calls and clone size are copied from that table; D and trimming were computed from the DNA. The sample yields some 1,500 clones; 70% were counted once. 37% of the sample belongs to the ten largest clones.

This clonotype was sampled from a human donor in good health. The V gene is TRBV4-3 and the J gene is TRBJ2-3; the D gene lacks a confident call. The specimen sequenced was CLA- CD8+ effector memory T cells sorted from blood. For the CDR3, the sequence is CASSQQSTDTQYF. The nucleotide sequence is given as TGCGCCAGCAGCCAACAGAGCACAGATACGCAGTATTTT.